Listed below are T cell receptor beta chains from one sample, sequenced in a study of blood T cell repertoires in COVID-19. Using immunoSEQ multiplex PCR, the repertoire was profiled, and TCRdb retains in-frame clones only, with some absent. Counted here are roughly 240,000 clones, roughly 80% occurring once; the ten biggest clones make up roughly 4.6%. Sequencing was carried out using peripheral blood. These receptors originate from a man in his sixties who had recovered from COVID-19. Both conserved end residues are part of each CDR3. Fields, in order: clone size, J gene, V gene, D gene, CDR3 protein, CDR3 DNA. The D gene is left open where the match is weak. For some rows the clone size is stated as once, few or many, or as a class when expanded; others skip it.

-,TRBJ2-7,TRBV18,-,CASSPSGQIGLYF,TGTGCCAGCTCACCATCAGGACAGATCGGGCTGTACTTC
once,TRBJ2-7,TRBV18,-,CASSNTGSNIVHEQYF,TGTGCCAGCTCAAATACAGGGTCGAATATCGTCCACGAGCAGTACTTC
-,TRBJ2-5,TRBV28,-,CASSFLSPQGTQYF,TGTGCCAGCAGTTTTTTGTCCCCCCAGGGGACCCAGTACTTC
-,TRBJ2-1,TRBV12-5,TRBD1,CASGYRGDSYNEQFF,TGTGCTAGTGGTTACAGGGGAGACAGCTACAATGAGCAGTTCTTC
-,TRBJ2-1,TRBV28,-,CASSSPFMGSSYNEQFF,TGTGCCAGCAGTTCCCCGTTCATGGGGAGCTCCTACAATGAGCAGTTCTTC
-,TRBJ2-7,TRBV6-6,TRBD1,CASTRQGTNYEQYF,TGTGCCAGCACCCGACAGGGGACAAACTACGAGCAGTACTTC
-,TRBJ2-1,TRBV6-5,TRBD2,CASSYIAGSYNEQFF,TGTGCCAGCTCCTATATAGCGGGATCCTACAATGAGCAGTTCTTC
-,TRBJ1-5,TRBV5-1,TRBD1,CASSWTGGDQPQHF,TGCGCCAGCAGCTGGACAGGGGGCGATCAGCCCCAGCATTTT
-,TRBJ1-1,TRBV19,TRBD1,CASSIGIRGATGLAEAFF,TGTGCCAGTAGTATAGGAATTAGGGGGGCGACAGGGTTGGCTGAAGCTTTCTTT
few,TRBJ2-5,TRBV18,-,CASSPGPYQETQYF,TGTGCCAGCTCACCGGGGCCGTACCAAGAGACCCAGTACTTC
-,TRBJ1-5,TRBV20-1,-,CSASTGSNQPQHF,TGCAGTGCTAGTACCGGGAGCAATCAGCCCCAGCATTTT
-,TRBJ1-5,TRBV6-2/TRBV6-3,TRBD1,CASSQDRVWQPQHF,TGTGCCAGCAGTCAGGACAGGGTGTGGCAGCCCCAGCATTTT
-,TRBJ2-2,TRBV18,-,CASSLKTAANTGELFF,TGTGCCAGCTCACTAAAGACAGCCGCGAACACCGGGGAGCTGTTTTTT
-,TRBJ2-7,TRBV7-2,-,CASSFGQLYEQYF,TGTGCCAGCAGCTTTGGACAGCTCTACGAGCAGTACTTC
-,TRBJ2-1,TRBV7-2,TRBD2,CASSLSSGGQFF,TGTGCCAGCAGCCTATCTAGCGGGGGGCAGTTCTTC
-,TRBJ2-7,TRBV5-6,TRBD1,CASTSTDRVFEQYF,TGTGCCAGCACCTCGACGGACAGGGTTTTCGAGCAGTACTTC
-,TRBJ1-2,TRBV3-1/TRBV3-2,TRBD1,CASSETGIYGYTF,TGTGCCAGCAGCGAGACAGGGATCTATGGCTACACCTTC
-,TRBJ2-1,TRBV6-6,TRBD2,CASSPSGPYNEQFF,TGTGCCAGCAGCCCTAGCGGGCCGTACAATGAGCAGTTCTTC
once,TRBJ2-5,TRBV6-1,TRBD1,CARSDRVETQYF,TGTGCCAGAAGTGACAGGGTAGAGACCCAGTACTTC
-,TRBJ1-6,TRBV5-4,-,CASSRQDGFNSPLHF,TGTGCCAGCAGCAGACAAGACGGATTTAATTCACCCCTCCACTTT
-,TRBJ2-7,TRBV7-9,-,CASSLSPYEQYF,TGTGCCAGCAGCTTGAGCCCCTACGAGCAGTACTTC
-,TRBJ2-2,TRBV5-1,-,CASSQRSTGELFF,TGCGCCAGCAGCCAACGGTCCACCGGGGAGCTGTTTTTT
-,TRBJ1-4,TRBV6-5,TRBD1,CASRSRQGFREKLFF,TGTGCCAGTAGATCGAGACAGGGATTCCGTGAAAAACTGTTTTTT
-,TRBJ2-1,TRBV6-1,-,CASSDLEGGPGGLPYNEQFF,TGTGCCAGCAGTGACCTCGAGGGGGGGCCAGGAGGACTTCCCTACAATGAGCAGTTCTTC
-,TRBJ2-1,TRBV5-1,TRBD2,CASSLGGLAGYNEQFF,TGCGCCAGCAGCTTGGGGGGGCTAGCGGGCTACAATGAGCAGTTCTTC
-,TRBJ2-5,TRBV7-6,TRBD2,CASSLNSGGALETQYF,TGTGCCAGCAGCCTCAATAGCGGGGGGGCCTTGGAGACCCAGTACTTC
-,TRBJ2-7,TRBV30,TRBD2,CAWRSTSGRTYEQYF,TGTGCCTGGAGGTCCACTAGCGGGAGAACCTACGAGCAGTACTTC
-,TRBJ2-3,TRBV18,-,CASSPPGRGPTDTQYF,TGTGCCAGCTCTCCCCCCGGGCGGGGGCCCACAGATACGCAGTATTTT
many,TRBJ1-5,TRBV3-1/TRBV3-2,-,CASSLHSNQPQHF,TGTGCCAGCAGCTTACATAGCAATCAGCCCCAGCATTTT
-,TRBJ1-1,TRBV7-9,-,CASSLRLSDSEAFF,TGTGCCAGCAGCTTAAGGTTGTCGGACAGTGAAGCTTTCTTT
-,TRBJ1-1,TRBV25-1,TRBD1,CATKGAAVTEAFF,TGTGCCACCAAGGGGGCGGCGGTCACTGAAGCTTTCTTT
-,TRBJ1-5,TRBV19,TRBD1,CASSAQEGARNQPQHF,TGTGCCAGTAGTGCGCAAGAGGGGGCTCGGAATCAGCCCCAGCATTTT
once,TRBJ1-2,TRBV7-2,-,CASSGGNYGYTF,TGTGCCAGCTCGGGAGGGAACTATGGCTACACCTTC
-,TRBJ1-4,TRBV7-9,-,CASSLAVPSEESEKLFF,TGTGCCAGCAGCTTAGCGGTCCCGTCCGAGGAGAGTGAAAAACTGTTTTTT
few,TRBJ2-2,TRBV7-8,TRBD2,CASSLKGTRTNTGELFF,TGTGCCAGCAGCTTAAAGGGGACTAGGACGAACACCGGGGAGCTGTTTTTT
-,TRBJ2-7,TRBV6-5,TRBD1,CASSYDRDRYEQYF,TGTGCCAGCAGTTATGACAGGGATAGGTACGAGCAGTACTTC
once,TRBJ1-4,TRBV21-1,-,CASSREGGGEKLFF,TGTGCCAGCAGCAGGGAGGGGGGAGGAGAAAAACTGTTTTTT
-,TRBJ1-3,TRBV21-1,-,CASSNGVGGSCAIYF,TGTGCCAGCAGCAATGGAGTTGGGGGGTCGTGCGCCATATATTTT
-,TRBJ2-1,TRBV5-4,TRBD2,CASSQGLAGEYNEQFF,TGTGCCAGCAGCCAAGGACTAGCGGGAGAATACAATGAGCAGTTCTTC
-,TRBJ1-1,TRBV7-6,-,CASSAHPNTEAFF,TGTGCCAGCAGCGCACACCCCAACACTGAAGCTTTCTTT
-,TRBJ2-7,TRBV5-1,TRBD1,CASNRGQGPVTYEQYF,TGCGCCAGCAACCGGGGACAGGGGCCCGTAACCTACGAGCAGTACTTC
-,TRBJ1-4,TRBV6-5,-,CASSYTRLALGEKLFF,TGTGCCAGCAGTTACACCAGACTGGCCCTCGGGGAAAAACTGTTTTTT
-,TRBJ2-3,TRBV6-6,TRBD2,CASSLGGRWDTQYF,TGTGCCAGCAGTTTGGGCGGGAGGTGGGATACGCAGTATTTT
-,TRBJ2-3,TRBV5-1,TRBD2,CASSPGLAKPDTQYF,TGCGCCAGCAGCCCCGGACTAGCCAAGCCTGATACGCAGTATTTT
-,TRBJ1-2,TRBV6-2/TRBV6-3,-,CASSYGGAGANYGYTF,TGTGCCAGCAGTTACGGGGGGGCGGGAGCGAACTATGGCTACACCTTC
-,TRBJ1-3,TRBV19,-,CASSTGYSGNTIYF,TGTGCCAGTAGTACGGGGTACTCTGGAAACACCATATATTTT